What follows is one T cell receptor beta chain and its context. This study enrolled people aged about 18 to 100 from 20 to 25 US geographic areas. Per the original methods: Researchers report that nucleated cell counts were estimated from reference gene primer amplification. Assay: immunoSEQ multiplex PCR; the TCRdb copy retains only in-frame clones and omits some. The V and J calls and clone size are taken from that table; D and trimming were inferred from the DNA. This sample carries some 220,000 clones, approximately 92% of them seen once, and the ten largest clones take under 3.5%. This sample was included in a study of blood T cell repertoires in COVID-19. Background on the study: Both acute and convalescent COVID-19 samples were obtained from the United States, Italy and Spain. T cells, B-cell-depleted T cells, or PBMCs provided the cDNA or gDNA that served as material.

V lost 2 bases and J 6 bases, leaving 14 bases between the germline ends. Germline V gene data show CDR1 as SGHTA and CDR2 as FQGTGA. This CDR3 comprises 14 residues. The source material was PBMCs or T cells enriched from blood (not recorded which). The clonotype comes from a woman aged 18 to 35 in a cohort exposed to, infected with or recovered from COVID-19 (not recorded which). V gene TRBV7-3 combines with J gene TRBJ2-7; weak D call: TRBD1 (5 bases). The CDR3 coding sequence is TGTGCCAGCAGCTTATACGGCACCGACAGCGAGCAGTACTTC. It specifies CASSLYGTDSEQYF.